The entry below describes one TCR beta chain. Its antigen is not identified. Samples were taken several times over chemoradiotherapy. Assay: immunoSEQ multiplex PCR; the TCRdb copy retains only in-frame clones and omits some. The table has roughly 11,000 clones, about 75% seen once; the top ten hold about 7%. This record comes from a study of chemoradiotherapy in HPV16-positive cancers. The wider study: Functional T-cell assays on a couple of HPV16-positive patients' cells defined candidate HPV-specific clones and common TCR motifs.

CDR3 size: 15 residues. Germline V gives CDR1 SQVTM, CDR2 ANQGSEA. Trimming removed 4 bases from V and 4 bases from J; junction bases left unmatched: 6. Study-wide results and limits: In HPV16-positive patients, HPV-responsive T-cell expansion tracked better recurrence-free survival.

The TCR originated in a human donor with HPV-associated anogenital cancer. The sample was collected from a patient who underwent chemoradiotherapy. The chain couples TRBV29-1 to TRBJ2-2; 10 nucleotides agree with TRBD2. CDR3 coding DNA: TGCAGCGTTGCTTTGGCTAGCGGGAGCACCGGGGAGCTGTTTTTT. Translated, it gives CSVALASGSTGELFF.